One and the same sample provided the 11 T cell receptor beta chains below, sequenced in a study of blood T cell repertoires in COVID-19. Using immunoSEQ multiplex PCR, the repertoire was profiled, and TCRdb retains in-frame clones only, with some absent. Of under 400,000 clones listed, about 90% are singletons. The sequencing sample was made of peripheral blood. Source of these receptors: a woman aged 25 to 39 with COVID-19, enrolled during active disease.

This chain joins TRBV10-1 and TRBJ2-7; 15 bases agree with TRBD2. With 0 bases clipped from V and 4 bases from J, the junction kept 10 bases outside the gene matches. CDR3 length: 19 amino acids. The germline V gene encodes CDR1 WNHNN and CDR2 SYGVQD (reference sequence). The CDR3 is CASSESIGTSGRNLYEQYF. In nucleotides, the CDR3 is TGCGCCAGCAGTGAGTCTATCGGGACTAGCGGGAGGAATCTTTACGAGCAGTACTTC.

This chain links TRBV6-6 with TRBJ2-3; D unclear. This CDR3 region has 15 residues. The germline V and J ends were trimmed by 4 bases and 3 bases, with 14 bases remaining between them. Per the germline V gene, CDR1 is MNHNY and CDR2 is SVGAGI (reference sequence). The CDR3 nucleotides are TGTGCCAGCAGTTCCCCCTTAGAGATTACAGATACGCAGTATTTT. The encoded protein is CASSSPLEITDTQYF.

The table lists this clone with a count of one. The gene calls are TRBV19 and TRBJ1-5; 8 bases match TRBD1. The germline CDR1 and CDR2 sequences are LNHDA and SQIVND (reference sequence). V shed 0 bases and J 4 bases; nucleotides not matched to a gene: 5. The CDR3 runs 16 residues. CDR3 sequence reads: CASSIEVTGANQPQHF. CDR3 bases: TGTGCCAGTAGTATAGAAGTGACAGGGGCTAATCAGCCCCAGCATTTT.

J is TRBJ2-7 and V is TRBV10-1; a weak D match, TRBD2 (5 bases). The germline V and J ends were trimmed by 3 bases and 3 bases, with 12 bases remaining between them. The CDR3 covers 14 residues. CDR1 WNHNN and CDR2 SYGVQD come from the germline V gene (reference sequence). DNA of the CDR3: TGCGCCAGCAGTGAAGGTCTAGCAGGCTACGAGCAGTACTTC. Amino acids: CASSEGLAGYEQYF.

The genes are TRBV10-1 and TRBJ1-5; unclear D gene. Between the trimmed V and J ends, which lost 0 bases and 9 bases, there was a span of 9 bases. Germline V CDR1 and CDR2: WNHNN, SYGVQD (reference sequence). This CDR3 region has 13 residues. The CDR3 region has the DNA TGCGCCAGCAGTGAGTCATCGCGGGGGCCCCAGCATTTT. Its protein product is CASSESSRGPQHF.

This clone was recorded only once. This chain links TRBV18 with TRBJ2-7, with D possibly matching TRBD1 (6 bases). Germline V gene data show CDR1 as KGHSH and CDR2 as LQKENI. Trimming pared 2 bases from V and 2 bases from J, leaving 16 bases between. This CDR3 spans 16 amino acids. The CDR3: CASSPFSRTATYEQYF. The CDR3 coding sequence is TGTGCCAGCTCACCATTCAGTCGGACAGCGACCTACGAGCAGTACTTC.

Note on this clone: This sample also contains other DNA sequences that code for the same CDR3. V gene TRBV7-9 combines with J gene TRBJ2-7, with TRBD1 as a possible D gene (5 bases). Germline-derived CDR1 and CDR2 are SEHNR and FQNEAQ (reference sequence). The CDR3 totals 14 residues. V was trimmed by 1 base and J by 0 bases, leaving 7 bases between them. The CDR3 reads CASSLGGASYEQYF. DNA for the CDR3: TGTGCCAGCAGCTTAGGGGGCGCCTCCTACGAGCAGTACTTC.

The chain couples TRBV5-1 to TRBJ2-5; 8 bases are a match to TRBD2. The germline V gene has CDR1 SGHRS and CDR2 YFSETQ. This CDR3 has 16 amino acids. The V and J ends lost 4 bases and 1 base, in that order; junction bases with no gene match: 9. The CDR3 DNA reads TGCGCCAGCAGCGATCGGCTAGCGGGCGTCCAAGAGACCCAGTACTTC. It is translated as CASSDRLAGVQETQYF.

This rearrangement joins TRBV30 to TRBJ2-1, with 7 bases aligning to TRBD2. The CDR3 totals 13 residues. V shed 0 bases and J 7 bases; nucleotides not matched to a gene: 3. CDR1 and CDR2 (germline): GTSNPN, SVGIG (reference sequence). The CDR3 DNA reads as TGTGCCTGGAGTGTACCAGCGGGGAATGAGCAGTTCTTC. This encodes CAWSVPAGNEQFF.

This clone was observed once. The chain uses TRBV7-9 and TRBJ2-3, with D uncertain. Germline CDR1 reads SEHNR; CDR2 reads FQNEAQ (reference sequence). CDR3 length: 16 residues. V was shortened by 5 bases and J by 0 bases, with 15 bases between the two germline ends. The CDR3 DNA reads TGTGCCAGCAGCCCGTACCGCGCGTCCAGCACAGATACGCAGTATTTT. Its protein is CASSPYRASSTDTQYF.

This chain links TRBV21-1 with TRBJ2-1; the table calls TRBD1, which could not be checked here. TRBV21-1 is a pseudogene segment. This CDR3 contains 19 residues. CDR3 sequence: CASLTSGQGKSSSYNEQFF. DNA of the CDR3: TGTGCCAGTTTAACCTCGGGACAGGGTAAATCGAGCTCCTACAATGAGCAGTTCTTC.